This T cell receptor beta chain was identified in a study of technical replicates of blood from several donors. J gave up 1 base and V 7 bases, and 6 bases lay outside the gene matches. The CDR3 contains 14 residues. Germline CDR1 and CDR2: SGHRS and YFSETQ. TCRdb keeps only in-frame clones here, not all; method: immunoSEQ multiplex PCR. Among about 94,000 clones listed, roughly 95% were seen once. Source material: T cells isolated from PBMCs. This chain connects TRBV5-1 to TRBJ1-1; TRBD1 agrees at 8 bases. The clonotype comes from a human donor in good health. The CDR3 nucleotides are TGCGCCAGCCGACTCGGACAGGGGAACACTGAAGCTTTCTTT. Protein sequence: CASRLGQGNTEAFF.